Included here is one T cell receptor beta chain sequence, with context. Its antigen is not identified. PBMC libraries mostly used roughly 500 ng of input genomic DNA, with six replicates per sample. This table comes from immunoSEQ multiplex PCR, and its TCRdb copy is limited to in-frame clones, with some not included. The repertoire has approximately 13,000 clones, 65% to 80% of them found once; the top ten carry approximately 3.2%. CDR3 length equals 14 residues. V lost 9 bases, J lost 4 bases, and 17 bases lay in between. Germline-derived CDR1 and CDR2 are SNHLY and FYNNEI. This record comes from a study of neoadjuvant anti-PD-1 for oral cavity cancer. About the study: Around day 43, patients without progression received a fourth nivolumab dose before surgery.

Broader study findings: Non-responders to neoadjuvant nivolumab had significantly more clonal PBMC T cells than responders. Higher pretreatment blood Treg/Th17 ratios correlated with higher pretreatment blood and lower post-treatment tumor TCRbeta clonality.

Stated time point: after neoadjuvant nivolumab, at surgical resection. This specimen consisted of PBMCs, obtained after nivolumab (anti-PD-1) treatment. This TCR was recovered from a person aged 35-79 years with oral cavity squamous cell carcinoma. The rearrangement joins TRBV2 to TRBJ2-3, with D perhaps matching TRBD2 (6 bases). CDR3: CASNLALWADTQYF. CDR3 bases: TGTGCCAGTAACCTAGCGCTTTGGGCAGATACGCAGTATTTT.